This T cell receptor beta chain was found in a study of type 1 and type 2 diabetes patients. The CDR3 has 15 amino acids. V lost 7 bases and J 0 bases, leaving 13 bases between the germline ends. Germline assignment: CDR1 MNHNS and CDR2 SASEGT. Regarding the study as a whole: Type 2 diabetes and control V and J usage correlated highly, roughly 0.97. Highly-expanded CD4+ clones were few in type 2 diabetes, median one, approximately 3.9% of reads.

Regarding this clonotype: Its antigen is currently unknown.

The PCR template was genomic DNA. Amplification of the beta chain CDR3 used 30 forward and 13 reverse multiplex primers. One entry per CDR3 protein, called by TCRdb with MiXCR from the multiplex PCR reads. The sample has 280,000 or so distinct CDR3 sequences, more than 40% seen once. The sample comprised peripheral blood mononuclear cells (PBMCs). The source of this sequence is a man between 18 and 35 years old with type 2 diabetes. This sequence joins TRBV6-1 and TRBJ1-5, with D possibly TRBD1 on 5 matching bases. The CDR3 DNA is TGTGCCAGCACCCACTCCGGGGGTAGCAATCAGCCCCAGCATTTT. Protein product: CASTHSGGSNQPQHF.